This T cell receptor (beta chain) derives from a study of tumor-infiltrating lymphocytes in primary liver carcinoma. Study-level information: Surgical resection was used to treat these primary liver carcinoma patients. Among the tumors, stages were T1-T3 N0M0 and sizes about 4.2 to 10 cm. Study-wide findings and caveats: The study found tumor-adjacent and tumor-blood pairs overlapped less than tumor region pairs. The study found a significantly higher top-250-clone fraction in tumors than in blood (p = 0.039).

CDR1 and CDR2 from the germline V gene are MNHNY and SVGAGI (reference sequence). This CDR3 is 14 amino acids long. With a constant-region primer, TCR beta cDNA was made from 450 to 550 ng of total RNA. Slightly modified ARM-PCR served as the procedure for the TCR beta libraries. These libraries came from three rounds of nested multiplex PCR. PCR rounds one and two used TRBV1-TRBV30 forward primers with a C-beta reverse primer for about 9 cycles each. TCRdb redid the calling of the multiplex PCR reads with MiXCR, one entry per CDR3 protein. The data show almost 200,000 distinct CDR3 sequences, approximately 65% seen once. Unsorted whole blood supplied the blood RNA, and germline DNA was isolated too. On this clonotype itself: No antigen is known for it. Its ends do not fully match the called genes, so a read error is possible.

The source of this sequence is a woman aged 55-70 years with primary liver carcinoma and hepatitis B virus infection. V gene TRBV6-6 combines with J gene TRBJ2-5, with 7 bases matching TRBD2. The specimen sequenced was peripheral blood. CDR3 region: CASRGGFGVEIQYF. DNA for the CDR3: TGTGCCAGCAGGGGGGGGTTTGGAGTAGAGATCCAGTACTTC.